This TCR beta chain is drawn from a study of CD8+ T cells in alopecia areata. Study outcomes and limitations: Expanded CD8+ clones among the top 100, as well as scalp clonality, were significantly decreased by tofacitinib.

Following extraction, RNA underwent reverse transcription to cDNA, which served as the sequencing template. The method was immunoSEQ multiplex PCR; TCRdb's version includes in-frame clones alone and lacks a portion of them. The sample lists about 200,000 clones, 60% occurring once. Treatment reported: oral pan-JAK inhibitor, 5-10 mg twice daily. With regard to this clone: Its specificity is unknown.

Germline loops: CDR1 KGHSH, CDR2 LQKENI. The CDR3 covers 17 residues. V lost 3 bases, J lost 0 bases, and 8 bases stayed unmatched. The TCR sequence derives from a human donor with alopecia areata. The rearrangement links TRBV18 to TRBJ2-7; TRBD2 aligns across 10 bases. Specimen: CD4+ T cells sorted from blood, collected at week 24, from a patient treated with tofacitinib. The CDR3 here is CASSPKLRLAGSYEQYF. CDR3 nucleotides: TGTGCCAGCTCACCTAAACTTCGACTAGCGGGCTCCTACGAGCAGTACTTC.